This TCR beta chain was sequenced in a study of persistence of HIV-infected CD4 T cells. The CDR3 covers 15 residues. The junction had 10 bases not matched to a gene; V was cut back by 8 bases and J by 3 bases. From germline, CDR1 is LNHDA and CDR2 SQIVND (reference sequence). Notes on this clone: Its antigen is not identified.

This was the immunoSEQ version 4 assay in survey mode. Repertoires were generated with immunoSEQ multiplex PCR, while TCRdb's copy carries only in-frame clones and drops some. The sample holds tens of thousands of clones; approximately 78% are singletons and the top ten take approximately 14%. An overlapping HIV-1 Gag peptide pool stimulated these cells at 1 ug/peptide/mL. CD40L/CD69 double-negative CD45RO-high memory CD4+ T cells were collected. The chain has TRBV19 and TRBJ1-5; 7 bases agree with TRBD1. This receptor was obtained from an adult man with HIV who was CMV-seropositive. Sequenced here: CD4+ T cells sorted from PBMCs after roughly 17-hour stimulation, sampled from a patient who received antiretroviral therapy. CDR3 DNA sequence: TGTGCCAGTCTTTACAGGGGCCATCCCAATCAGCCCCAGCATTTT. Its translation: CASLYRGHPNQPQHF.